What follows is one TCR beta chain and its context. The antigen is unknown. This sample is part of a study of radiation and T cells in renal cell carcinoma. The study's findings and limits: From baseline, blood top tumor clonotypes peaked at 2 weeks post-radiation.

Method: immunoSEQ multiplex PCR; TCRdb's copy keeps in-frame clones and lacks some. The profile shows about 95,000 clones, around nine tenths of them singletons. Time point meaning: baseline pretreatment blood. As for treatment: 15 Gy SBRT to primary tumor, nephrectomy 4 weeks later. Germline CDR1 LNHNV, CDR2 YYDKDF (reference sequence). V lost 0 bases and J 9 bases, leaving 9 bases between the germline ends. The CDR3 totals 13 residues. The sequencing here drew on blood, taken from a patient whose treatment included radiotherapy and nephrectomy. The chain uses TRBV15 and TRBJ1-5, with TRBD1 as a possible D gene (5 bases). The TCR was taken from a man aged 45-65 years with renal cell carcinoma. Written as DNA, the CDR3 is TGTGCCACCAGCAGAGATCCGGGGGGGCCCCAGCATTTT. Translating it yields CATSRDPGGPQHF.